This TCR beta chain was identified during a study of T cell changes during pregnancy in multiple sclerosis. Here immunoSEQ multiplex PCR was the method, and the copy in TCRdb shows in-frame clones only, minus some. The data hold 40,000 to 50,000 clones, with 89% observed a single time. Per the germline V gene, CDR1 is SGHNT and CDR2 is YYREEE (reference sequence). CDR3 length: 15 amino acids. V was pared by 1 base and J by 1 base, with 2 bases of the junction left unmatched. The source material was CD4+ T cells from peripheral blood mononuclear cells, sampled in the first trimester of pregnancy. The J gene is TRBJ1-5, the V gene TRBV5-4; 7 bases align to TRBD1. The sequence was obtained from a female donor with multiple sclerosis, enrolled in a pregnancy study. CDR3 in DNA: TGTGCCAGCAGCTTGTCAGGGGGAAGCAATCAGCCCCAGCATTTT. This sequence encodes CASSLSGGSNQPQHF.